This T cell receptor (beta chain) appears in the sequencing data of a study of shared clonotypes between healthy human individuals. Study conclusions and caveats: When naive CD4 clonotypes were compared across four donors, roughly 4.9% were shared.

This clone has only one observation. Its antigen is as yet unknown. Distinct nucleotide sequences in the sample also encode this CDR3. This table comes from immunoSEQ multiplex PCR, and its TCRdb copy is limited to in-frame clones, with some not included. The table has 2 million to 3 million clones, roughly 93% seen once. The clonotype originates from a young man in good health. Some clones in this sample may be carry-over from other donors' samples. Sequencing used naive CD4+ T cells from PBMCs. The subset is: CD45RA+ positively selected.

The CDR3 protein is CASSLEGGTNYGYTF. The CDR3 nucleotides read TGCGCCAGCAGCTTGGAAGGGGGGACTAACTATGGCTACACCTTC. The rearrangement links TRBV5-1 to TRBJ1-2; a weak D match, TRBD1 (6 bases). Looked up from germline, CDR1 is SGHRS and CDR2 is YFSETQ. Trimming left V 0 bases short and J 0 bases short, with 9 bases between. CDR3 length equals 15 residues.